This is a list of T cell receptor beta chains from one sample in a study of early T cells in non-severe SARS-CoV-2 infection. Each CDR3 protein is one row after TCRdb ran MiXCR on the 5' RACE reads. In the table there are 50,000 or so distinct CDR3 sequences, over 7.5% of which are singletons. The material sequenced was whole blood. These TCRs come from an adult who was a healthcare worker with PCR-confirmed SARS-CoV-2 infection or an uninfected control (not recorded which). The CDR3 runs from the conserved cysteine through the conserved F or W. A D gene is named only where the DNA matches it firmly. Size is stated for part of the rows, as once, few or many counts, or as a class when the clone is expanded.

CDR3 protein,CDR3 DNA,clone size,V gene,D gene,J gene
CASSREGGGTGELFF,TGTGCCAGCAGCCGCGAGGGAGGGGGCACCGGGGAGCTGTTTTTT,many,TRBV7-3,NA,TRBJ2-2
CASRTRTGSPSYEQYF,TGTGCCAGCAGAACAAGGACAGGTTCTCCTTCCTACGAGCAGTACTTC,NA,TRBV5-5,TRBD1,TRBJ2-7
CSAQGGGRGDTQYF,TGCAGTGCCCAGGGAGGGGGCCGGGGAGATACGCAGTATTTT,NA,TRBV20-1,NA,TRBJ2-3
CASSRDRGLAFF,TGTGCCAGCAGCCGGGACAGGGGTTTAGCTTTCTTT,NA,TRBV11-2,TRBD1,TRBJ1-1
CSVESTDTQYF,TGCAGCGTTGAAAGCACAGATACGCAGTATTTT,medium-sized,TRBV29-1,NA,TRBJ2-3
CASSGRQGNTYEQYF,TGCGCCAGCAGTGGAAGACAGGGGAATACCTACGAGCAGTACTTC,many,TRBV10-1,TRBD1,TRBJ2-7
CSARRGETQYF,TGCAGTGCCCGTCGAGGGGAGACCCAGTACTTC,many,TRBV20-1,NA,TRBJ2-5
CASSPHGRSDTDTQYF,TGTGCCAGCAGCCCACACGGGCGGTCGGACACAGATACGCAGTATTTT,few,TRBV28,NA,TRBJ2-3
CASSLLRGKNTEAFF,TGTGCCAGCAGCTTATTAAGGGGAAAGAACACTGAAGCTTTCTTT,few,TRBV7-9,NA,TRBJ1-1
CASSDSANTEAFF,TGTGCCAGCAGTGACAGTGCGAACACTGAAGCTTTCTTT,NA,TRBV6-4,NA,TRBJ1-1
CASTPQGISNEKLFF,TGTGCCAGCACTCCCCAGGGAATTTCGAATGAAAAACTGTTTTTT,few,TRBV2,NA,TRBJ1-4
CASRGASSSYNEQFF,TGTGCCAGCAGGGGGGCGTCGAGCTCCTACAATGAGCAGTTCTTC,NA,TRBV2,NA,TRBJ2-1
CASSFGTDTQYF,TGTGCCAGCAGCTTTGGCACAGATACGCAGTATTTT,few,TRBV11-3,NA,TRBJ2-3
CASSPRTEPLPEAFF,TGTGCCAGCAGCCCCCGGACAGAGCCCCTACCTGAAGCTTTCTTT,few,TRBV9,NA,TRBJ1-1
CASSQQGLSEQYF,TGTGCCAGCTCCCAGCAGGGTTTGAGCGAGCAGTACTTC,NA,TRBV18,NA,TRBJ2-7
CASSWQGEPYEQYF,TGTGCCAGCAGCTGGCAGGGGGAACCTTACGAGCAGTACTTC,few,TRBV5-6,TRBD1,TRBJ2-7
CASSPTPSSGNTIYF,TGTGCCAGCAGCCCTACACCGAGCTCTGGAAACACCATATATTTT,NA,TRBV5-5,NA,TRBJ1-3
CASSPRGGFDEQYF,TGTGCCAGCAGCCCGCGGGGTGGGTTCGACGAGCAGTACTTC,NA,TRBV7-9,NA,TRBJ2-7
CSVVLGAGEKLFF,TGCAGCGTTGTTTTAGGGGCAGGTGAAAAACTGTTTTTT,many,TRBV29-1,NA,TRBJ1-4
CASSAMTSGNEQFF,TGTGCCAGCAGCGCTATGACTAGCGGCAATGAGCAGTTCTTC,many,TRBV5-5,TRBD2,TRBJ2-1
CSAGMGQLTKNIQYF,TGCAGTGCTGGGATGGGGCAACTAACCAAAAACATTCAGTACTTC,many,TRBV20-1,NA,TRBJ2-4
CSARLFGVDTEAFF,TGCAGTGCTAGACTTTTCGGGGTTGACACTGAAGCTTTCTTT,NA,TRBV20-1,NA,TRBJ1-1
CASSTGQVADTQYF,TGTGCCAGCAGTACGGGACAGGTGGCAGATACGCAGTATTTT,few,TRBV6-6,TRBD1,TRBJ2-3
CASGIRDRSYEQYF,TGTGCCAGCGGAATCCGGGACAGGTCCTACGAGCAGTACTTC,NA,TRBV12-3/TRBV12-4,TRBD1,TRBJ2-7
CSADRDNVQYF,TGCAGTGCCGATAGGGACAATGTGCAGTACTTC,NA,TRBV20-1,NA,TRBJ2-7
CASSPRQTRAYEQYF,TGTGCCAGCAGCCCTAGACAGACGAGAGCCTACGAGCAGTACTTC,many,TRBV28,NA,TRBJ2-7
CSVVGQGMKTQYF,TGCAGCGTTGTCGGACAGGGAATGAAGACCCAGTACTTC,few,TRBV29-1,TRBD1,TRBJ2-5
CASSHWDREETQYF,TGCGCCAGCAGTCATTGGGACAGGGAGGAGACCCAGTACTTC,NA,TRBV23-1,TRBD1,TRBJ2-5